This T cell receptor beta chain was retrieved from a study of long-term antiretroviral therapy in people with HIV (dated by TCRdb to 2021 to 2024). A note on the overall study: The earliest samples were collected about a decade before the 2015 WHO recommendation for immediate ART, when ART was typically delayed until CD4 counts fell. A retrospective serial study tested whether ART initiation and durable HIV suppression were associated with changes in peripheral blood TRB repertoire composition and diversity. From fewer than 35 adults with confirmed HIV infection, the cohort provided approximately 190 cryopreserved PBMC samples, gathered serially across a mean of around six years (range 1-12). Of the roughly 30 participants with HIV, more than 10 were female. No cross-contamination during QIAcube processing was shown when test extractions of a monoclonal T-cell line were performed alongside around 30 polyclonal samples. What the authors observed across the whole study: Narrower CDR3 length ranges were observed in HIV repertoires than in controls, and an antigen-experienced repertoire with only a slight naive shift after ART was suggested by the network structure. Samples dated from the mid-2000s to the late 2010s, and the ART regimens used may be less effective than current ones. Unsorted PBMC were profiled instead of sorted CD4+ and CD8+ T cells because pre-ART samples had limited cell numbers. Starting ART was linked to a significant rise in TRB diversity, yet even with long-term ART the diversity remained significantly lower than in transplant donor controls. Expanded TRB clones identified before ART initiation dominated the repertoire at all time points, although this dominance fluctuated and declined in many PLHIV after ART. Inferences about post-ART repertoire changes are limited because no data were available on ART adherence, viral resistance or therapy changes. Since PBMC availability was limited, sequencing covered only the TCR beta chain, with no alpha chain pairing.

CDR3 length: 14 amino acids, cysteine to phenylalanine. Here the CDR3 DNA is all that survives: 42 bases in frame from base 1. At the junction V is shortened by 0 bases and J by 1 base, with 6 bases in between. According to the germline V gene (reference sequence), CDR1 reads SEHNR and CDR2 reads FQNEAQ. Points on this clone: Its antigen is not yet known. No base qualities exist here, and no much larger clone lies one base off it.

To be included, a participant needed at least one PBMC sample from before ART initiation plus at least two post-ART samples. Treatment was received in the United States of America by all participants with HIV. Before DNA extraction, cryopreserved samples of roughly 0.9-10 million PBMC were thawed and then washed. At the time of the earliest PBMC sample, participants with HIV were aged between roughly 20 and 55 years. PBMC samples were contributed by each participant from 1-4 timepoints before ART initiation and 2-8 timepoints after ART initiation, with a median of 7 samples. For every participant, serial HIV viral load, CD4+ T-cell count, ART history and demographic data were obtained. Genomic DNA was extracted from unsorted PBMC with a Qiagen kit on a QIAcube, processed in batches of 12 samples. The immunoSEQ hsTCRB v3.0 assay was used at survey level resolution to sequence the TRB variable region. A depth of roughly 35,000-55,000 T-cell genomes per sample was targeted for TRB sequencing. An Illumina MiSeq with a v3 150-cycle kit was used to sequence the pooled TRB libraries. The original methods were these. Repertoire analysis was performed in R inside a reproducible Nextflow workflow that covered QC, data transformation and analysis. LymphoSeq2, an R package for AIRR-Seq data exploration, was used to implement custom analyses. Several samples yielding fewer than 5000 total TRB sequences were excluded, leaving over 150 analyzed HIV repertoires. Of the approximately 190 retained HIV repertoires, roughly 61 were collected before and roughly 130 after ART initiation. Repertoires were downsampled to 5000 TRB nucleotide sequences, and summary statistics were averaged over 100 downsampling iterations. The analysis kept only TRB sequences whose CDR3 regions were at least seven amino acids long. A Shannon entropy-derived clonality score and the Gini coefficient were used to measure diversity. Repertoire networks linked the top 5000 CDR3 amino acid sequences whenever two sequences differed by an edit distance of one. For TRB CDR3 amino acid sequences, antigen specificity groups and MHC restriction were predicted with GLIPH2. To flag known CMV, EBV, HIV or tissue antigen associations, CDR3 amino acid sequences were matched against VDJdb and McPAS-TCR. Pre-ART, post-ART and control groups were compared with Wilcoxon signed-rank tests and Holm-Bonferroni correction. In its TCRdb copy, this immuneACCESS table keeps in-frame sequences only and misses some clones. Where compared with another copy, unresolved V genes explain less than half of these, and the others have no known cause. V and J calls and clone size are as listed in that table; D and trimming were resolved from the DNA. The sample data list about 25,000 clones, and about 79% of these were observed just once. The top ten hold roughly 5% of the sample.

The sequence came from a man aged 25-40 years with HIV. The V and J segments used are TRBV7-9 and TRBJ2-5, with no confident D gene call. Here the sequenced sample was unsorted PBMCs, taken 0.7 years before starting antiretroviral therapy. The base sequence is TGTGCCAGCAGCTTAGCAACAGTCCAAGAGACCCAGTACTTC. Translated, it gives CASSLATVQETQYF.